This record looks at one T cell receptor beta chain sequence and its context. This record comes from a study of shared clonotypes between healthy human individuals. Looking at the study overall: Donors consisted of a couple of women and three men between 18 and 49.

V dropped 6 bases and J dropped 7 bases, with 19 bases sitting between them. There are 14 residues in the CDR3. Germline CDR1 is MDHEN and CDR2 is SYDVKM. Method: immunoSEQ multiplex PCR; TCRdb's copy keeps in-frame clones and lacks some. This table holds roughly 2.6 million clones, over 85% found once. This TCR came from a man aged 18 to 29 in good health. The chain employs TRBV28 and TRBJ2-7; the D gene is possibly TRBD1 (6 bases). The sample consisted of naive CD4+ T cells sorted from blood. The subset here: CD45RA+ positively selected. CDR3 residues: CASSSTGIMGEQYF. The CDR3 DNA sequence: TGTGCCAGCAGCTCCACAGGGATAATGGGTGAGCAGTACTTC. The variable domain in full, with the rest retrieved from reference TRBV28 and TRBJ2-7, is DVKVTQSSRYLVKRTGEKVFLECVQDMDHENMFWYRQDPGLGLRLIYFSYDVKMKEKGDIPEGYSVSREKKERFSLILESASTNQTSMYLCASSSTGIMGEQYFGPGTRLTVT.